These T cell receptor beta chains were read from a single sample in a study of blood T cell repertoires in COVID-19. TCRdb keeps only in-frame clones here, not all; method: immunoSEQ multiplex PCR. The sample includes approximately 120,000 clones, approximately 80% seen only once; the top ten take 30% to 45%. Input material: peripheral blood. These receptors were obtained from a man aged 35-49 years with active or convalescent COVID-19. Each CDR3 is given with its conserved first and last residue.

CAWSVPSGRAAYNEQFF 17 TRBJ2-1 TRBV30
CASSLRDNYGYTF 13 TRBJ1-2 TRBV4-1
CASSFNRGQIYEQYF 15 TRBJ2-7 TRBV11-2
CAWSVGGQGLFF 12 TRBJ1-4 TRBV30
CASSLRTVSSGANVLTF 17 TRBJ2-6 TRBV27
CASSQGGGHQETQYF 15 TRBJ2-5 TRBV7-2
CATSDQNNRGGYTF 14 TRBJ1-2 TRBV24-1
CASSRPLLYLYGYTF 15 TRBJ1-2 TRBV28
CASSRTGNYGYTF 13 TRBJ1-2 TRBV6-5
CASSQDYSTGARSEKLFF 18 TRBJ1-4 TRBV4-1
CASSPGGRAGPDTQYF 16 TRBJ2-3 TRBV5-1
CASSLTGAWGSNEKLFF 17 TRBJ1-4 TRBV5-1
CASSEQGRQPQHF 13 TRBJ1-5 TRBV6-1
CASSQIRGNSPLHF 14 TRBJ1-6 TRBV6-5
CASSPSGLPVEQFF 14 TRBJ2-1 TRBV10-1
CAWSAAASRNYEQYF 15 TRBJ2-7 TRBV30
CASSLGQGGEQYF 13 TRBJ2-7 TRBV5-1
CATSDLGQDWTGELFF 16 TRBJ2-2 TRBV24-1
CASSQDSLRGQGNTEAFF 18 TRBJ1-1 TRBV3-1/TRBV3-2
CASSLRTLGGAYEQYF 16 TRBJ2-7 TRBV5-1
CASSLGGQGSETQYF 15 TRBJ2-5 TRBV28
CAISKLAGDNEQFF 14 TRBJ2-1 TRBV10-3
CASSFDRASGYTF 13 TRBJ1-2 TRBV7-3
CASSVEQVNTGELFF 15 TRBJ2-2 TRBV9
CASSLQGTEAFF 12 TRBJ1-1 TRBV28
CASSPGVYTSYGYTF 15 TRBJ1-2 TRBV4-3
CASRATSGGYNSPLHF 16 TRBJ1-6 TRBV28
CASSEERVYTEAFF 14 TRBJ1-1 TRBV2
CASSVDRNTEAFF 13 TRBJ1-1 TRBV6-6
CATRQAVAGANVLTF 15 TRBJ2-6 TRBV19
CAWSTGFKGEKLFF 14 TRBJ1-4 TRBV30
CASSLRTGVYEQYF 14 TRBJ2-7 TRBV11-2
CASSLDRVDYGYTF 14 TRBJ1-2 TRBV5-1
CATSDPTTGTLAYNEQFF 18 TRBJ2-1 TRBV24-1
CASSFAGGRLGNEQFF 16 TRBJ2-1 TRBV28
CASSLVGGSSEAFF 14 TRBJ1-1 TRBV7-3
CASTGQRIYGYTF 13 TRBJ1-2 TRBV21-1
CASGGRQGYTF 11 TRBJ1-2 TRBV28
CASSPPGRGNQPQHF 15 TRBJ1-5 TRBV18
CASSLRGDTGELFF 14 TRBJ2-2 TRBV28
CASSKQGFNEQFF 13 TRBJ2-1 TRBV2
CASSPLASNYGYTF 14 TRBJ1-2 TRBV6-5
CASSLAGGSEKLFF 14 TRBJ1-4 TRBV5-6
CASSLGTSGFTDTQYF 16 TRBJ2-3 TRBV9